The 16 T cell receptor beta chains below come from one sample, sequenced in a study of blood T cells in healthy people across ages. Together with a sample-barcoded 5' primer, a J-beta primer mix was included in a second PCR lasting about 6 to 11 cycles. TCRdb re-analysed the 5' RACE reads in MiXCR, keeping a single row per CDR3 protein. Of 660,000 or so distinct CDR3 sequences listed, about 54% are singletons. Sequencing input: blood. Receptors originate from a man aged 55-75 years in good health.

The chain carries TRBV12-3 or TRBV12-4 and TRBJ1-6; 8 nucleotides line up with TRBD1. Losses at the gene ends were 5 bases for V and 0 bases for J; bases not matched to a gene: 6. The CDR3 is 17 amino acids. Here the CDR3 reads CASSPRQGSSYNSPLHF. The CDR3 nucleotides read TGTGCCAGCAGTCCCCGACAGGGGAGCTCCTATAATTCACCCCTCCACTTT.

This clonotype occurred many times. The V and J genes are TRBV29-1 and TRBJ1-1, with D unclear. CDR3 size: 15 residues. With 3 bases removed from V and 5 bases from J, the gap between germline ends came to 19 bases. CDR1 is SQVTM and CDR2 is ANQGSEA in the germline V gene. CDR3 amino acids: CSVEVRGLRRTEAFF. The CDR3 DNA sequence: TGCAGCGTTGAGGTTCGAGGGCTTCGAAGGACTGAAGCTTTCTTT.

The chain uses TRBV7-2 and TRBJ2-1; D unclear. CDR3 length: 15 amino acids. The V end was cut by 0 bases, the J end by 0 bases, with 6 bases between. The V gene's germline CDR1 is SGHTA and CDR2 FQGNSA. The CDR3: CASSLAASSYNEQFF. CDR3 coding DNA: TGTGCCAGCAGCTTAGCAGCGAGCTCCTACAATGAGCAGTTCTTC.

The V and J genes are TRBV6-6 and TRBJ1-6; D uncertain. This CDR3 is built from 15 residues. CDR1 is MNHNY, CDR2 SVGAGI, per germline (reference sequence). Trimming removed 7 bases from V and 1 base from J, with 11 bases in between. DNA for the CDR3: TGTGCCAGCATCCCCAGAGGGTCCTATAATTCACCCCTCCACTTT. Amino acids: CASIPRGSYNSPLHF.

This clonotype was seen a single time. V usage is TRBV28 and J usage is TRBJ1-1, with D perhaps matching TRBD1 (6 bases). The CDR3 covers 16 residues. CDR1 is MDHEN, CDR2 SYDVKM, per germline. V was shortened by 5 bases and J by 2 bases, with 18 bases between the two germline ends. DNA for the CDR3: TGTGCCAGCAGTCCCCCAGACGGACAGATAAACACTGAAGCTTTCTTT. This translates into CASSPPDGQINTEAFF.

The chain uses TRBV27 and TRBJ2-3; unclear D gene. The CDR3 spans 13 residues. Germline V lookup: CDR1 MNHEY, CDR2 SMNVEV (reference sequence). Trimming shortened V by 7 bases and J by 2 bases, and 10 bases separated the two germline ends. The CDR3 nucleotides are TGTGCCAGCACCCCAAGGGACACAGATACGCAGTATTTT. It specifies CASTPRDTDTQYF.

In its sample, this clonotype was seen once. CDR3 residues: CASSQDPAGGERKLFF. The CDR3 DNA follows: TGCGCCAGCAGCCAAGATCCGGCCGGGGGGGAGAGAAAACTGTTTTTT. The chain couples TRBV4-1 to TRBJ1-4, with a possible D match to TRBD1 (5 bases). The CDR3 totals 16 residues. Germline V gives CDR1 MGHRA, CDR2 YSYEKL. The ends were cut back, 0 bases at V and 10 bases at J, with 18 bases in the middle.

V and J are TRBV7-9 and TRBJ1-6; no firm D call. The germline V gene encodes CDR1 SEHNR and CDR2 FQNEAQ (reference sequence). The germline V and J ends were trimmed by 2 bases and 17 bases, with 13 bases remaining between them. CDR3 length: 12 amino acids. CDR3 sequence (DNA): TGTGCCAGCAGCTTAAATGATGCCAGGTTCCACTTT. Protein sequence: CASSLNDARFHF.

In its sample, this clonotype was seen a few times. Here the CDR3 DNA reads TGCAGCGTTGTTACACTCAATGAGCAGTTCTTC. It encodes CSVVTLNEQFF. This chain links TRBV29-1 with TRBJ2-1, with D hard to call. The germline V and J ends were trimmed by 4 bases and 6 bases, with 7 bases remaining between them. Germline V gives CDR1 SQVTM, CDR2 ANQGSEA. There are 11 residues in the CDR3.

This clonotype was detected ten times or more. The rearrangement links TRBV29-1 to TRBJ2-4, with D perhaps given as TRBD1 or TRBD2 (5 bases each). Looked up from germline, CDR1 is SQVTM and CDR2 is ANQGSEA. This CDR3 has 17 residues. V was clipped by 2 bases and J by 1 base, with 18 bases between them. The CDR3 DNA reads TGCAGCGTTGAAAGGGGCGGGCCGACTGACGCCAAAAACATTCAGTACTTC. This gives the protein CSVERGGPTDAKNIQYF.

CDR3 amino acids: CASSQGQGSNYGYTF. CDR3 DNA sequence: TGCGCCAGCAGCCAAGGACAGGGGTCTAACTATGGCTACACCTTC. The chain recombines TRBV4-1 with TRBJ1-2; 8 nucleotides agree with TRBD1. The V gene end was trimmed by 1 base and the J gene end by 0 bases; junction bases not matched to a gene: 1. The germline gives CDR1 MGHRA, CDR2 YSYEKL. The CDR3 loop spans 15 amino acids.

This chain links TRBV5-1 with TRBJ2-5; either TRBD1 or TRBD2 may supply D (7 bases each). The J call is uncertain, as TRBJ2-4 better fits the DNA end. Per the germline V gene, CDR1 is SGHRS and CDR2 is YFSETQ. The CDR3 length is 16 residues. CDR3 coding DNA: TGCGCCAGCAGTATGACAGGGAGGGAGGCCAAAAACATTCAGTACTTC. Encoded protein: CASSMTGREAKNIQYF.

The chain employs TRBV20-1 and TRBJ2-3; D unclear. Germline CDR1 is DFQATT and CDR2 is SNEGSKA (reference sequence). The CDR3 length is 13 residues. Trimming left V 6 bases short and J 2 bases short, with 12 bases between. The CDR3 here is CSARPRPTDTQYF. CDR3 nucleotides: TGCAGTGCGAGACCCCGGCCCACAGATACGCAGTATTTT.

The V gene is TRBV29-1, the J gene TRBJ1-1; D is uncertain. Germline CDR1 SQVTM, CDR2 ANQGSEA. The V end was cut by 4 bases, the J end by 0 bases, with 6 bases between. The CDR3 is made up of 12 amino acids. CDR3 sequence (DNA): TGCAGCGTTGGATGGGTGAACACTGAAGCTTTCTTT. The encoded protein is CSVGWVNTEAFF.

Notes on this clonotype: Its ends do not fully match the called genes, so a read error is possible. J is TRBJ2-3 and V is TRBV12-3 or TRBV12-4; no firm D call. The CDR3 is 14 amino acids. The CDR3 loop reads CAGSLNSRSDTQYF. CDR3 bases: TGTGCCGGCAGTTTGAACAGCAGGTCGGATACGCAGTATTTT.

This clonotype showed up just a few times. The chain joins TRBV5-1 to TRBJ1-1; perhaps TRBD1 as D (5 bases). V was trimmed by 4 bases and J by 7 bases, leaving 14 bases between them. CDR1 and CDR2 (germline): SGHRS, YFSETQ. CDR3 length: 13 amino acids. The CDR3 DNA is TGCGCCAGCAGCCGCAGGGTTGACGGTGAAGCTTTCTTT. Translating it yields CASSRRVDGEAFF.